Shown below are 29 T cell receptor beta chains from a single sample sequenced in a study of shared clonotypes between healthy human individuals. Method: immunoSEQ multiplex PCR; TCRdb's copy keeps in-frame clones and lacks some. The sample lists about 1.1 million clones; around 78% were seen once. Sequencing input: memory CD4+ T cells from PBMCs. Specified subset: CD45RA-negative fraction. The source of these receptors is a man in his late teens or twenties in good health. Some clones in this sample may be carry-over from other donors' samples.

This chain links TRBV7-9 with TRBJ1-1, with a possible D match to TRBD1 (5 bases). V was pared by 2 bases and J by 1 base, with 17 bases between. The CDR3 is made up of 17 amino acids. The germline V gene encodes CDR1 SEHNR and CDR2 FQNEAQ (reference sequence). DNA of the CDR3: TGTGCCAGCAGCTTAAACCTCTGGCGGGGGTCGAACACTGAAGCTTTCTTT. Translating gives CASSLNLWRGSNTEAFF.

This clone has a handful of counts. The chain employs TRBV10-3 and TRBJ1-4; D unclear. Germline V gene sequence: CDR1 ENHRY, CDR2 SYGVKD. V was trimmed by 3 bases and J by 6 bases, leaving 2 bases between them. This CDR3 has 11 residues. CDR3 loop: CAISEDEKLFF. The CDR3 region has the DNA TGTGCCATCAGTGAAGATGAAAAACTGTTTTTT.

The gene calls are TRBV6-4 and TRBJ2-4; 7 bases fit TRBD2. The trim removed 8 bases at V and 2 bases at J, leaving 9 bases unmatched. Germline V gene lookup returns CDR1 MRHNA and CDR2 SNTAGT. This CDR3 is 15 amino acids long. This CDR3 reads CASQREVGTKNIQYF. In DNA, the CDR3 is TGTGCCAGCCAACGGGAGGTCGGGACCAAAAACATTCAGTACTTC.

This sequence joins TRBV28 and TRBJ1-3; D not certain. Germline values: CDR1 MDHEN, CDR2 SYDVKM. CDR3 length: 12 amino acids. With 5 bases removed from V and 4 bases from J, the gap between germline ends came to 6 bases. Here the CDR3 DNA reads TGTGCCAGCAGTACCCCAGGAAACACCATATATTTT. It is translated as CASSTPGNTIYF.

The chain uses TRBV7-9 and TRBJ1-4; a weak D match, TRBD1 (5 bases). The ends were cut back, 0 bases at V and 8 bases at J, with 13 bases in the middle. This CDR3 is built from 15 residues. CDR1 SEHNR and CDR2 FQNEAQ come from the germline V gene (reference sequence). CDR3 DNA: TGTGCCAGCAGCTTAGCCGGGCAGGGAGGGGAAAAACTGTTTTTT. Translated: CASSLAGQGGEKLFF.

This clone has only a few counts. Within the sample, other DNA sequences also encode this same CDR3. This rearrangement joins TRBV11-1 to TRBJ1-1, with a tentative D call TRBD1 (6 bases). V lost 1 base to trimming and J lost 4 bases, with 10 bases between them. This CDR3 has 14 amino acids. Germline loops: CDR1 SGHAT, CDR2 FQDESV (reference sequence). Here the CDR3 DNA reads TGTGCCAGCAGCTTAGGCAGGGGAGGCACTGAAGCTTTCTTT. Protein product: CASSLGRGGTEAFF.

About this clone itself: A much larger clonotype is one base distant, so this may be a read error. CDR3 DNA sequence: TGTGCCAGCAGCTTAGGACAGGGAGCGGAAAAACTGTTTTTT. This gives the protein CASSLGQGAEKLFF. The chain has TRBV11-3 and TRBJ1-4; 7 nucleotides match TRBD1. V was clipped by 1 base and J by 8 bases; unmatched bases: 4. CDR1 and CDR2 from the germline V gene are SGHNT and YENEEA. This CDR3 is built from 14 residues.

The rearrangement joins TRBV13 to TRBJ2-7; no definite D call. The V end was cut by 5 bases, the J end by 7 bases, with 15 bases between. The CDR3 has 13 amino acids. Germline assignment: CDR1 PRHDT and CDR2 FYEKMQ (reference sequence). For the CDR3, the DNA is TGTGCCAGCAGCGAACTACGGTCGAGGGAGCAGTACTTC. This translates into CASSELRSREQYF.

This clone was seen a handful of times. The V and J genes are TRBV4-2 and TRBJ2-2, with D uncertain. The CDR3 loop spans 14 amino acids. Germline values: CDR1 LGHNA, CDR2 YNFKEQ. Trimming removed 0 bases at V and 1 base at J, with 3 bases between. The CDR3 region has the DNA TGTGCCAGCAGCCAAGATAAGAACACCGGGGAGCTGTTTTTT. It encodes CASSQDKNTGELFF.

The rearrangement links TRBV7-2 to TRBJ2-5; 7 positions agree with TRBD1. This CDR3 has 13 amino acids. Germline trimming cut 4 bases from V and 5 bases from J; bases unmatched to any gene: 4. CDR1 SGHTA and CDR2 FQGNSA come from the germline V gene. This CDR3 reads CASSSDRLETQYF. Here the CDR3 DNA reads TGTGCCAGCAGCTCGGACAGGTTGGAGACCCAGTACTTC.

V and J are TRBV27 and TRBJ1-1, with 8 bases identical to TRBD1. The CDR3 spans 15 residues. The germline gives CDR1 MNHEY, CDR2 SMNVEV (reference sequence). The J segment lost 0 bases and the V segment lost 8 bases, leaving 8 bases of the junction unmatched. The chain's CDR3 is CASLGQGRMNTEAFF. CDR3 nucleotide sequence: TGTGCCAGCTTAGGACAGGGACGCATGAACACTGAAGCTTTCTTT.

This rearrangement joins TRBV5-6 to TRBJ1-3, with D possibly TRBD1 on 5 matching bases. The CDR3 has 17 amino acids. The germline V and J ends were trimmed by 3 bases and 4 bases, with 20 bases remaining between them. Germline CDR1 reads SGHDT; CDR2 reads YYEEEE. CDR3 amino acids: CASSSGLRGGLGNTIYF. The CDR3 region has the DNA TGTGCCAGCAGCTCCGGTTTAAGGGGCGGGCTCGGAAACACCATATATTTT.

This chain's CDR3 is CSAAKETQYF. In DNA form, the CDR3 reads TGCAGTGCTGCCAAGGAGACCCAGTACTTC. The chain recombines TRBV20-1 with TRBJ2-5, with D unresolved. This CDR3 comprises 10 residues. Germline-derived CDR1 and CDR2 are DFQATT and SNEGSKA (reference sequence). Trimming took 5 bases from V and 5 from J, leaving 6 bases between them.

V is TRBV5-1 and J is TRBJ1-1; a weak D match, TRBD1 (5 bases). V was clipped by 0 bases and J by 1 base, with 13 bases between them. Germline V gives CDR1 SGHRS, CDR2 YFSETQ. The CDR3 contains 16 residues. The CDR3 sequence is CASSLAPDSKNTEAFF. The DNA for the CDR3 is TGCGCCAGCAGCTTGGCTCCCGACAGCAAGAACACTGAAGCTTTCTTT.

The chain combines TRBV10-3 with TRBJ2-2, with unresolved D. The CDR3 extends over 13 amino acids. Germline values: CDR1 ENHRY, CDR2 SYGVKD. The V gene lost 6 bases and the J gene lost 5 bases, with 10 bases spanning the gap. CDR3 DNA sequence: TGTGCCATCAGCCGGACGAGTACCGGGGAGCTGTTTTTT. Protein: CAISRTSTGELFF.

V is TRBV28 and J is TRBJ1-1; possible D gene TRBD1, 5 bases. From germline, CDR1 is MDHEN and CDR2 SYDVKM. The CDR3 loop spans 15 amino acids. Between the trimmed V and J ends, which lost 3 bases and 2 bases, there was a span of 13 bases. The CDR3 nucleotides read TGTGCCAGCAGTTTCGTCGGGGGATTCAACACTGAAGCTTTCTTT. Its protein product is CASSFVGGFNTEAFF. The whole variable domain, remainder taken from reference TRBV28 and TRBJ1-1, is DVKVTQSSRYLVKRTGEKVFLECVQDMDHENMFWYRQDPGLGLRLIYFSYDVKMKEKGDIPEGYSVSREKKERFSLILESASTNQTSMYLCASSFVGGFNTEAFFGQGTRLTVV.

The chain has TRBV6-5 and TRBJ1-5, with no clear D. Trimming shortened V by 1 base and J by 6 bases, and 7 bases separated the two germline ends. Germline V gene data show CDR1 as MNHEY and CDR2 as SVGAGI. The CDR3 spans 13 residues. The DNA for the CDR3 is TGTGCCAGCAGTTACTTATCCGGTCAGCCCCAGCATTTT. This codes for CASSYLSGQPQHF.

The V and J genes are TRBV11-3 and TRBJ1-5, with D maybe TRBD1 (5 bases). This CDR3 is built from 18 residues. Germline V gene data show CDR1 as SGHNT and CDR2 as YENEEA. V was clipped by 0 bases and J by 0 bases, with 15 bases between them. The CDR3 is CASSLDFRGRNSNQPQHF. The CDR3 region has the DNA TGTGCCAGCAGCTTAGACTTTAGGGGTAGGAATAGCAATCAGCCCCAGCATTTT.

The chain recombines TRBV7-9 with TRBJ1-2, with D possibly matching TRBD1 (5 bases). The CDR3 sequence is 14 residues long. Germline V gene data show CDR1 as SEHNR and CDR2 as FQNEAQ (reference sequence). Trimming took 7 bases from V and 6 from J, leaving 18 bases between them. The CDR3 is CASTQRGRGDGYTF. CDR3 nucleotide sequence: TGTGCCAGCACCCAAAGAGGGAGGGGAGATGGCTACACCTTC. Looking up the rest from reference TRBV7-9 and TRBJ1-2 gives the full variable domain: DTGVSQNPRHKITKRGQNVTFRCDPISEHNRLYWYRQTLGQGPEFLTYFQNEAQLEKSRLLSDRFSAERPKGSFSTLEIQRTEQGDSAMYLCASTQRGRGDGYTFGSGTRLTVV.

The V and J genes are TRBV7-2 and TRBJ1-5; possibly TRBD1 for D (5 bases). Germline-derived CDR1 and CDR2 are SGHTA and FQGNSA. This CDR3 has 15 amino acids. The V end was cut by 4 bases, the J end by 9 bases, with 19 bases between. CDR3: CASSSAGTPDGPQHF. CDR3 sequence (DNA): TGTGCCAGCAGCTCCGCAGGGACGCCGGATGGGCCCCAGCATTTT.

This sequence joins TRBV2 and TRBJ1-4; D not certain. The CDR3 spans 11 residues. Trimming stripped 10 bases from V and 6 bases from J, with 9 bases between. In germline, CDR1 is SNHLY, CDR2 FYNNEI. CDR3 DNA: TGTGCCACCGGGGTCTATGAAAAACTGTTTTTT. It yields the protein CATGVYEKLFF.

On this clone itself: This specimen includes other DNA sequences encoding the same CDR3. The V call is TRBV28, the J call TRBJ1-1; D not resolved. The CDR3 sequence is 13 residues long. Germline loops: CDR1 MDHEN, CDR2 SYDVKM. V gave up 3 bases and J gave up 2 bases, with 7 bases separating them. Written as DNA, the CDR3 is TGTGCCAGCAGTTTTAGGAGAAACACTGAAGCTTTCTTT. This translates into CASSFRRNTEAFF.

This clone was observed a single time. CDR3 nucleotide sequence: TGTGCCAGCAGCTCAACCTACAGTTACGAGCAGTACTTC. This codes for CASSSTYSYEQYF. The V gene is TRBV5-4, the J gene TRBJ2-7, with unresolved D. This CDR3 is built from 13 residues. The V gene lost 3 bases and the J gene lost 4 bases, with 11 bases spanning the gap. CDR1 SGHNT and CDR2 YYREEE come from the germline V gene (reference sequence).

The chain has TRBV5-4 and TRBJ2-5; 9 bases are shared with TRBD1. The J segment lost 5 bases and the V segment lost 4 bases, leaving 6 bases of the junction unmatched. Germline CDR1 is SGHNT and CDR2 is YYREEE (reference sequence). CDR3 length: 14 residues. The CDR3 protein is CASSPDRGSETQYF. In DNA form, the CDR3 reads TGTGCCAGCAGCCCGGACAGGGGATCGGAGACCCAGTACTTC. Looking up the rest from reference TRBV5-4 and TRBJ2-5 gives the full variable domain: ETGVTQSPTHLIKTRGQQVTLRCSSQSGHNTVSWYQQALGQGPQFIFQYYREEENGRGNFPPRFSGLQFPNYSSELNVNALELDDSALYLCASSPDRGSETQYFGPGTRLLVL.

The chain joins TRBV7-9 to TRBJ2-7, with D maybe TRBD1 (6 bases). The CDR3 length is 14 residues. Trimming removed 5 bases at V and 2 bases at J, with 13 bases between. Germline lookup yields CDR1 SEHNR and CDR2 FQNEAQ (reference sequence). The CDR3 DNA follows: TGTGCCAGCAGCCGTCTTGACAGGCCCTACGAGCAGTACTTC. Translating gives CASSRLDRPYEQYF.

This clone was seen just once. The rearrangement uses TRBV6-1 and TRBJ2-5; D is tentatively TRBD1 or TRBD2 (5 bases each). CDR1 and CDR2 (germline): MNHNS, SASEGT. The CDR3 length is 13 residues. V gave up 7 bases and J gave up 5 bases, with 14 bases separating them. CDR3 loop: CASTRDLRETQYF. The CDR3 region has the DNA TGTGCCAGCACCCGGGACCTTCGGGAGACCCAGTACTTC.

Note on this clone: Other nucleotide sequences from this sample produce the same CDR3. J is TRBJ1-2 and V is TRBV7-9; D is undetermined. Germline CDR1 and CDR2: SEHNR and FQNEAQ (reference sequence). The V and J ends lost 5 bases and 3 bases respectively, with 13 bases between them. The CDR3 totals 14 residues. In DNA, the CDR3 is TGTGCCAGCAGCCCCATACGGGGAGACTATGGCTACACCTTC. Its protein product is CASSPIRGDYGYTF.

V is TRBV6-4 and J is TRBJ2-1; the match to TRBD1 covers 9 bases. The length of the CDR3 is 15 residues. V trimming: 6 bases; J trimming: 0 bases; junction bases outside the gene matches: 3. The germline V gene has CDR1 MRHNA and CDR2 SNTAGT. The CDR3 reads CASRRTGASYNEQFF. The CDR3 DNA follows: TGTGCCAGCAGGAGGACAGGGGCCTCCTACAATGAGCAGTTCTTC.

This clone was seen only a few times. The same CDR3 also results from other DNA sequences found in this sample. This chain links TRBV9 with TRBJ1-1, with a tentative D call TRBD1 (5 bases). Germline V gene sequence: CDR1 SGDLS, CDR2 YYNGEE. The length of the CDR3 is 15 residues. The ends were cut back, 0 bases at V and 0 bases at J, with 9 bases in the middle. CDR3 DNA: TGTGCCAGCAGCGTAGTAGGACAAGTGAACACTGAAGCTTTCTTT. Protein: CASSVVGQVNTEAFF.